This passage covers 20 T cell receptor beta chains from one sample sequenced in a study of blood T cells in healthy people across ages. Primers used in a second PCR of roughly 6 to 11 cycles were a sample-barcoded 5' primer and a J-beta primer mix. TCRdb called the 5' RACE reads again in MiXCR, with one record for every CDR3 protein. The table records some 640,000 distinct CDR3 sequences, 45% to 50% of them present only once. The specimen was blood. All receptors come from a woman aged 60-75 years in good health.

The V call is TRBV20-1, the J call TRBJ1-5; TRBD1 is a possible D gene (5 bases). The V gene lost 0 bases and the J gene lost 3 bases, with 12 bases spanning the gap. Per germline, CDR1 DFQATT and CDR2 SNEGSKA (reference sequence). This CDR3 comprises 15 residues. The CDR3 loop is CSARDQGPINQPQHF. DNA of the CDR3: TGCAGTGCTAGAGATCAGGGACCGATCAATCAGCCCCAGCATTTT.

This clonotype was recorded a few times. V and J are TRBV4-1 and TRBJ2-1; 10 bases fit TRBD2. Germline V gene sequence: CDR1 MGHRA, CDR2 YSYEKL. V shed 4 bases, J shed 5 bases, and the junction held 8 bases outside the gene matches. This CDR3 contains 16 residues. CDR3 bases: TGCGCCAGCAGCCGAGCGACTAGCGGGCGTAACAATGAGCAGTTCTTC. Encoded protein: CASSRATSGRNNEQFF.

CDR3 amino acids: CSVSPVSSYEQYF. In DNA, the CDR3 is TGCAGCGTTTCTCCGGTCAGCTCCTACGAGCAGTACTTC. The rearrangement uses TRBV29-1 and TRBJ2-7; D remains ambiguous. V was shortened by 5 bases and J by 0 bases, with 11 bases between the two germline ends. The CDR3 runs to 13 residues. Germline-derived CDR1 and CDR2 are SQVTM and ANQGSEA.

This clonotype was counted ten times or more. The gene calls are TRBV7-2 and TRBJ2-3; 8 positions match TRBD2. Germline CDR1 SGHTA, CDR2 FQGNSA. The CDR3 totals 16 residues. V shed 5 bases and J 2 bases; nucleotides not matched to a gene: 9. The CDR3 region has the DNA TGTGCCAGCAGCATGGGGACTAGAGGACACACAGATACGCAGTATTTT. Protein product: CASSMGTRGHTDTQYF.

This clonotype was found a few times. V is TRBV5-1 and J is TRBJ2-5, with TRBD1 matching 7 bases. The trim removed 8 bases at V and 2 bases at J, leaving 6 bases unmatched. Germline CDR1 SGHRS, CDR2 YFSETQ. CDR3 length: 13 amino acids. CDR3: CASQGTAQETQYF. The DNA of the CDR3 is TGCGCCAGTCAAGGGACAGCTCAAGAGACCCAGTACTTC.

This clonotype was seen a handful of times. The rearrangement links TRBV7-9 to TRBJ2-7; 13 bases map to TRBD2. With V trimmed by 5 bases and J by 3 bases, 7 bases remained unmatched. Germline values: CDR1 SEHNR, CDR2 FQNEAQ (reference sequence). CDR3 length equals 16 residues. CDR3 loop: CASSPGLAGVVYEQYF. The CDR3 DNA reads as TGTGCCAGCAGCCCCGGACTAGCGGGAGTAGTCTACGAGCAGTACTTC.

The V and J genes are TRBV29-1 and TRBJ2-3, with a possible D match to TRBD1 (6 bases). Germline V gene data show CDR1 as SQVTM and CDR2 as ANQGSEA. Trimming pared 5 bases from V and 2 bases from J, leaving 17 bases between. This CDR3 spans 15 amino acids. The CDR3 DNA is TGCAGCGTTAATCGCCGGGACAAGAACACAGATACGCAGTATTTT. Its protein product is CSVNRRDKNTDTQYF.

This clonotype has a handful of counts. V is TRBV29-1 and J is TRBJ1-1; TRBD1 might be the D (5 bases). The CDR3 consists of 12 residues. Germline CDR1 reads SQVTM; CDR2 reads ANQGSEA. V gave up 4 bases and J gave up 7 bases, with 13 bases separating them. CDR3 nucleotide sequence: TGCAGCGTTGCCCCGACAGAACTTGAAGCTTTCTTT. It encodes CSVAPTELEAFF. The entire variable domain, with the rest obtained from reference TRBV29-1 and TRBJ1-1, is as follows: SAVISQKPSRDICQRGTSLTIQCQVDSQVTMMFWYRQQPGQSLTLIATANQGSEATYESGFVIDKFPISRPNLTFSTLTVSNMSPEDSSIYLCSVAPTELEAFFGQGTRLTVV.

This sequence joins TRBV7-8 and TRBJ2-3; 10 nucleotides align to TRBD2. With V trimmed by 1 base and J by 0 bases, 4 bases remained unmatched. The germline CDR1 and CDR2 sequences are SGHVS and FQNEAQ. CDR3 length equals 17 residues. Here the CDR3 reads CASSLDLAGASTDTQYF. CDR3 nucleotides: TGTGCCAGCAGCTTAGACCTAGCGGGGGCTAGCACAGATACGCAGTATTTT.

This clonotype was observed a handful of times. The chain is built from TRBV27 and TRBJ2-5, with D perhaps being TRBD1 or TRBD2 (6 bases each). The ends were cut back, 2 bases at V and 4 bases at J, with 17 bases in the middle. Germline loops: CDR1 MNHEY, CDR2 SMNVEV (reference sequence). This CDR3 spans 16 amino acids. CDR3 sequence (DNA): TGTGCCAGCAGTTTACAGGCAGGGGCCGGGGGAGAGACCCAGTACTTC. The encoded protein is CASSLQAGAGGETQYF.

The CDR3 here is CASSFLGVEVEKLFF. CDR3 nucleotides: TGTGCCAGCAGTTTCCTGGGGGTAGAGGTTGAAAAACTGTTTTTT. The chain joins TRBV28 to TRBJ1-4; perhaps TRBD1 as D (5 bases). The CDR3 has 15 amino acids. Germline assignment: CDR1 MDHEN and CDR2 SYDVKM. The V end was cut by 3 bases, the J end by 7 bases, with 15 bases between.

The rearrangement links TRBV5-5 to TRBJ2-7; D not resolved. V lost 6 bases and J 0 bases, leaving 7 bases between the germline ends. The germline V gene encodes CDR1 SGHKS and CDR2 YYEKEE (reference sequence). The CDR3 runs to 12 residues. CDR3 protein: CASNRFSYEQYF. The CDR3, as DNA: TGTGCCAGCAACCGTTTCTCCTACGAGCAGTACTTC.

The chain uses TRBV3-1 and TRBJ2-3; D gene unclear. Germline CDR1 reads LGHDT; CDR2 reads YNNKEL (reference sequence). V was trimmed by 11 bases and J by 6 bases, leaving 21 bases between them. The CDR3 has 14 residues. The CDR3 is CAGLPYLGSDTQYF. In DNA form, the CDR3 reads TGTGCCGGCCTGCCGTATCTAGGTTCGGATACGCAGTATTTT.

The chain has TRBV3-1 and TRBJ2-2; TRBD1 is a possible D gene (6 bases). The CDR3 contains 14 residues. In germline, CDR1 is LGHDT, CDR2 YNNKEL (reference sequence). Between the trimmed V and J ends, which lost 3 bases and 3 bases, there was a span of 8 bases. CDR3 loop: CASSQGADTGELFF. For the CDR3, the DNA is TGTGCCAGCAGCCAGGGGGCGGACACCGGGGAGCTGTTTTTT. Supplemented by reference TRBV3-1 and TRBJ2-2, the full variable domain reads DTAVSQTPKYLVTQMGNDKSIKCEQNLGHDTMYWYKQDSKKFLKIMFSYNNKELIINETVPNRFSPKSPDKAHLNLHINSLELGDSAVYFCASSQGADTGELFFGEGSRLTVL.

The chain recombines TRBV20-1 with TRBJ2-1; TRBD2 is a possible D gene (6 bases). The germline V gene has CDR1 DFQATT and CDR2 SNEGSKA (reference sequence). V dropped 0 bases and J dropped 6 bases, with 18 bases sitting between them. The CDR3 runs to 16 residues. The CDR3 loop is CSARDPVTGRSNEQFF. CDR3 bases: TGCAGTGCTAGAGATCCAGTCACCGGGAGATCCAATGAGCAGTTCTTC.

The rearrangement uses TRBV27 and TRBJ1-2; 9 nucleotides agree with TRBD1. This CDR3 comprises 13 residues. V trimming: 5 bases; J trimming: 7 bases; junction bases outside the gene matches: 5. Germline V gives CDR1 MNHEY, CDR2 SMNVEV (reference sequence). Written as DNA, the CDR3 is TGTGCCAGCAGTCCAGGGACAGGGTGTGGCTACACCTTC. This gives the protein CASSPGTGCGYTF.

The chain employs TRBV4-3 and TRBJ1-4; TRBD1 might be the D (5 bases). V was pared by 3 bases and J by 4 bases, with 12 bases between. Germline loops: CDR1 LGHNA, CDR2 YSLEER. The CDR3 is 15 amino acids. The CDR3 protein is CASSQRDLYNEKLFF. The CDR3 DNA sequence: TGCGCCAGCAGCCAGAGGGACCTATATAATGAAAAACTGTTTTTT.

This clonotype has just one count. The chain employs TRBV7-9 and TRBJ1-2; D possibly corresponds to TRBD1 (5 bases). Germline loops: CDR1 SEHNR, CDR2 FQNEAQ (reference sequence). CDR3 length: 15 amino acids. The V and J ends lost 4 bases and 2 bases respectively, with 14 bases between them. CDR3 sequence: CASSSNRDRNYGYTF. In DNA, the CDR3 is TGTGCCAGCAGCTCGAACCGCGACAGAAACTATGGCTACACCTTC.

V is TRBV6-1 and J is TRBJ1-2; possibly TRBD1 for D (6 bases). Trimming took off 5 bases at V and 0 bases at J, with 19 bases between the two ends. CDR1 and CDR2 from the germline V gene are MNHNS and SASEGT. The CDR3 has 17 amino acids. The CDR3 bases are TGTGCCAGCAGTCTGGGGGGGGCCGACTTAGCTAACTATGGCTACACCTTC. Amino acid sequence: CASSLGGADLANYGYTF.

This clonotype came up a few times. CDR3 in DNA: TGTGCCAGCAGCCCGAGGCCCAGATACGAGCAGTACTTC. Amino acid sequence: CASSPRPRYEQYF. The V gene is TRBV7-2, the J gene TRBJ2-7, with unresolved D. Germline assignment: CDR1 SGHTA and CDR2 FQGNSA. This CDR3 spans 13 amino acids. Trimming cost V 5 bases and J 4 bases, with 12 bases left between them.